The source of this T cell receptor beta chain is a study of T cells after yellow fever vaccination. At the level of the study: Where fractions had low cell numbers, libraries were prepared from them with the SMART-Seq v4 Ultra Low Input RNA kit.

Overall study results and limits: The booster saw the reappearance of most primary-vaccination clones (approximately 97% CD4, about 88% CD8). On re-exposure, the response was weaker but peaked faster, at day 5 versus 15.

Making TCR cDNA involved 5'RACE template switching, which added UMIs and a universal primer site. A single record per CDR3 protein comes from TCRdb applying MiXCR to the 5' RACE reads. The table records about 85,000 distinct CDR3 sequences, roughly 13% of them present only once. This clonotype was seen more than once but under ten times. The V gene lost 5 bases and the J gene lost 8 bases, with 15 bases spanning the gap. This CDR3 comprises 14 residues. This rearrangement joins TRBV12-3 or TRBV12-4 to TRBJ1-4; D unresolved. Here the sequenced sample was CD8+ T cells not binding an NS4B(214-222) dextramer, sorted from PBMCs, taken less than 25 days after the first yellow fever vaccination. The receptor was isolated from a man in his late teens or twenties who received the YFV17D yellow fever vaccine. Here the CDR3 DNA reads TGTGCCAGCAGTCCTCAACCCGCGGGAGAAAAACTGTTTTTT. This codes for CASSPQPAGEKLFF.